This T cell receptor (beta chain) was obtained from a study of cytomegalovirus exposure and HLA in healthy donors. With regard to this clone: Its antigen is undetermined.

Study results and limitations: With later analysis, a missense DCLRE1C variant became linked to TCR beta V- and J-gene trimming. Fewer than 20,000 TCR beta sequences were associated with HLA alleles at 0.05 false discovery rate in a later analysis.

PCR used 60 Vbeta primers and 13 Jbeta primers. Clones were read by immunoSEQ multiplex PCR, and TCRdb kept only the in-frame ones, dropping some. The table includes approximately 150,000 clones, 65% to 85% detected once. The sequenced material came from PBMCs. The clonotype was recovered from a man in his sixties in good health and CMV-seronegative.

The CDR3 region has the DNA TGTGCCAGCAGCAAATCGTACCGAATGGCCACAGATACGCAGTATTTT. This codes for CASSKSYRMATDTQYF. V and J are TRBV21-1 and TRBJ2-3; the table's D call of TRBD1 was not tested on the DNA. TRBV21-1 is a listed pseudogene. The CDR3 spans 16 residues.